Listed here is a single TCR beta chain. This entry is derived from a study of blood T cells in healthy people across ages. This CDR3 comprises 13 residues. Germline assignment: CDR1 MNHNY and CDR2 SVGAGI (reference sequence). V was shortened by 0 bases and J by 4 bases, with 4 bases between the two germline ends. Together with a sample-barcoded 5' primer, a J-beta primer mix was included in a second PCR lasting roughly 6 to 12 cycles. TCRdb called the 5' RACE reads again in MiXCR, with one record for every CDR3 protein. The data show over 750,000 distinct CDR3 sequences, with roughly 25% seen just once and under 10% held by the top ten. These data were likewise used in another study, on T cells of mothers and their children. That source notes: Donation came from a few healthy Caucasian mothers together with their six children.

The sample taken for sequencing was blood. This receptor was identified in a boy aged 5 to 17 in good health. V and J are TRBV6-6 and TRBJ2-1, with D uncertain. CDR3 coding DNA: TGTGCCAGCAGTTACTCGAAGTACAATGAGCAGTTCTTC. Translating gives CASSYSKYNEQFF.